Following are 13 T cell receptor beta chains from one sample sequenced in a study of a mutant IDH1 vaccine in newly diagnosed glioma. For these TCRs, the target antigens are not known. Indicated time point: week 11, during vaccination. In every dose of vaccine, 300 ug of mutant IDH1 20-mer peptide was given alongside topical imiquimod. Some clones are missing from TCRdb's copy, which holds only in-frame ones; the method was immunoSEQ multiplex PCR. Here the sample spans approximately 40,000 clones, roughly 84% being singletons. The sample consisted of PBMCs, taken from a glioma patient whose treatment included an IDH1 peptide vaccine. The origin of the receptors is a man aged 35-49 years with glioma.

This clone was seen only once. The chain couples TRBV13 to TRBJ1-2; D may be TRBD1 (5 bases). This CDR3 region has 15 residues. Germline CDR1 PRHDT, CDR2 FYEKMQ (reference sequence). V shed 3 bases and J shed 11 bases, with 22 bases lying between them. This CDR3 is CASSLMGRGTNLYTF. The DNA of the CDR3 is TGTGCCAGCAGCTTGATGGGCCGGGGGACTAATTTGTACACCTTC.

The V and J genes are TRBV27 and TRBJ1-2; D is possibly TRBD1 (6 bases). The V gene lost 4 bases and the J gene lost 4 bases, with 19 bases spanning the gap. Germline V CDR1 and CDR2: MNHEY, SMNVEV (reference sequence). The CDR3 totals 16 residues. CDR3 loop: CASSSIRQGQSYGYTF. Written as DNA, the CDR3 is TGTGCCAGCAGTTCCATCCGCCAGGGGCAGAGCTATGGCTACACCTTC.

The rearrangement uses TRBV7-2 and TRBJ2-7; D could derive from TRBD1 or TRBD2 (5 bases each). With 4 bases removed from V and 4 bases from J, the gap between germline ends came to 14 bases. CDR1 SGHTA and CDR2 FQGNSA come from the germline V gene. The CDR3 is 14 residues long. DNA of the CDR3: TGTGCCAGCAGCTGGAGCAGGGAGAAGTACGAGCAGTACTTC. It is translated as CASSWSREKYEQYF.

This clone was found once. Written as DNA, the CDR3 is TGCGCCAGCAGCCAAGATTCGCGGGCGGAACATGAAAAACTGTTTTTT. Translating gives CASSQDSRAEHEKLFF. The chain couples TRBV4-3 to TRBJ1-4; the D is unclear. CDR3 length equals 16 residues. Looked up from germline, CDR1 is LGHNA and CDR2 is YSLEER. Trimming cost V 0 bases and J 6 bases, with 14 bases left between them.

The chain uses TRBV2 and TRBJ2-5; a possible D gene is TRBD2 (7 bases). Trimming removed 7 bases from V and 4 bases from J, with 16 bases in between. The CDR3 sequence is 14 residues long. Germline values: CDR1 SNHLY, CDR2 FYNNEI. CDR3 sequence: CASKVGGGTETQYF. In DNA, the CDR3 is TGTGCCAGCAAAGTCGGCGGGGGCACAGAGACCCAGTACTTC.

This chain links TRBV12-5 with TRBJ1-1; no clear D. CDR1 LGHNT and CDR2 FRNRAP come from the germline V gene. Trimming took off 1 base at V and 7 bases at J, with 13 bases between the two ends. The CDR3 sequence is 14 residues long. CDR3 DNA: TGTGCTAGTGGTTTGGACGGTGGGTTTCGTGAAGCTTTCTTT. Translation: CASGLDGGFREAFF.

The chain is built from TRBV7-8 and TRBJ2-2; D gene unclear. V lost 5 bases, J lost 3 bases, and 7 bases lay in between. Germline CDR1 is SGHVS and CDR2 is FQNEAQ. The CDR3 runs to 13 residues. In nucleotides, the CDR3 is TGTGCCAGCAGCGGCCGGGACACCGGGGAGCTGTTTTTT. Translating it yields CASSGRDTGELFF.

This clone was observed a single time. CDR3 bases: TGTGCCAGCAGCTTAGCCGCTAGCGGGAGGACGGATACGCAGTATTTT. This encodes CASSLAASGRTDTQYF. The V gene is TRBV13, the J gene TRBJ2-3, with 11 bases fitting TRBD2. The CDR3 totals 16 residues. The junction had 6 bases not matched to a gene; V was cut back by 1 base and J by 6 bases. Germline CDR1 reads PRHDT; CDR2 reads FYEKMQ (reference sequence).

The V and J genes are TRBV7-9 and TRBJ2-5; D may be TRBD2 (6 bases). Germline loops: CDR1 SEHNR, CDR2 FQNEAQ (reference sequence). The CDR3 is made up of 15 amino acids. V lost 1 base and J lost 3, with 12 bases in between. In DNA form, the CDR3 reads TGTGCCAGCAGCTTAGGGGCGGGGCCCAAAGAGACCCAGTACTTC. Translating it yields CASSLGAGPKETQYF.

The chain has TRBV2 and TRBJ2-1; 9 bases line up with TRBD1. CDR3 length: 13 amino acids. Unmatched junction bases numbered 4, after V lost 9 bases and J lost 4 bases. From germline, CDR1 is SNHLY and CDR2 FYNNEI. DNA of the CDR3: TGTGCCAGAGGACAGGGGAAATACAATGAGCAGTTCTTC. It yields the protein CARGQGKYNEQFF.

This clone was seen once. The chain is built from TRBV7-2 and TRBJ1-4; 8 bases are a match to TRBD1. Germline loops: CDR1 SGHTA, CDR2 FQGNSA. The CDR3 has 15 residues. V gave up 4 bases and J gave up 7 bases; unmatched junction bases: 8. DNA of the CDR3: TGTGCCAGCAGCTCCCGCAGGGGGCGTATTGAAAAACTGTTTTTT. As protein: CASSSRRGRIEKLFF.

Notes on this clone: The germline gene is not matched at one end of the junction; a read error may be the cause. The V gene is TRBV7-7, the J gene TRBJ2-5, with TRBD2 as a possible D gene (5 bases). Germline lookup yields CDR1 SSHAT and CDR2 FNYEAQ (reference sequence). The CDR3 runs to 14 residues. Here the CDR3 DNA reads TGTGCTAGCAGCGCCACCCGGGGTGGGGAGACCCAGTACTTC. It translates to CASSATRGGETQYF.

This clone has only a few counts. The DNA of the CDR3 is TGTGCCAGCGGGGACAGGCTGAACACTGAAGCTTTCTTT. Protein: CASGDRLNTEAFF. J is TRBJ1-1 and V is TRBV9, with 8 bases identical to TRBD1. This CDR3 has 13 amino acids. V trimming: 7 bases; J trimming: 0 bases; junction bases outside the gene matches: 2. The germline V gene has CDR1 SGDLS and CDR2 YYNGEE.